The 21 T cell receptor beta chains in this list originate from one sample, sequenced in a study of cytomegalovirus exposure and HLA in healthy donors. The protocol was immunoSEQ multiplex PCR, while the TCRdb copy is restricted to in-frame clones and leaves out a portion. There are 180,000 or so clones in the sample; more than 75% occur only once, and around 7.2% lies in the top ten. Sequenced material: PBMCs. Receptor source: a man aged 25-40 years in good health and CMV-seropositive.

The CDR3: CASRRTSGSGPLHNEQFF. In DNA form, the CDR3 reads TGTGCCAGTCGCAGGACTAGCGGGAGTGGCCCCCTCCACAATGAGCAGTTCTTC. The V gene is TRBV21-1, the J gene TRBJ2-1; the table assigns TRBD2, which was not confirmed against the DNA. TRBV21-1 is annotated as a pseudogene. This CDR3 has 18 amino acids.

The table lists this clone with a few counts. The CDR3 loop is CASSPPDSHYGYTF. DNA for the CDR3: TGTGCCAGCAGCCCTCCGGACAGCCACTATGGCTACACCTTC. This chain links TRBV7-8 with TRBJ1-2; D perhaps matches TRBD1 (6 bases). CDR3 size: 14 residues. Germline values: CDR1 SGHVS, CDR2 FQNEAQ. The ends were cut back, 5 bases at V and 3 bases at J, with 13 bases in the middle.

The chain joins TRBV2 to TRBJ1-4; TRBD1 is a possible D gene (5 bases). The germline V gene encodes CDR1 SNHLY and CDR2 FYNNEI. The CDR3 has 15 residues. With 5 bases removed from V and 5 bases from J, the gap between germline ends came to 15 bases. The CDR3 coding sequence is TGTGCCAGCAGTAACCCCGGGACGGAAAATGAAAAACTGTTTTTT. Translated: CASSNPGTENEKLFF.

This clone has only one observation. V and J are TRBV19 and TRBJ2-5; D assignment may be TRBD1 or TRBD2 (5 bases each). Trimming stripped 6 bases from V and 3 bases from J, with 14 bases between. The CDR3 is 14 residues long. Germline V gene sequence: CDR1 LNHDA, CDR2 SQIVND (reference sequence). CDR3 nucleotide sequence: TGTGCCAGTAGCTCCGGGGCGAGTAAAGAGACCCAGTACTTC. It specifies CASSSGASKETQYF.

This clone has a single count. This chain joins TRBV28 and TRBJ2-7; D is ambiguous. CDR3 length: 14 amino acids. Trimming removed 5 bases from V and 0 bases from J, with 11 bases in between. Germline V gives CDR1 MDHEN, CDR2 SYDVKM. The CDR3 region is CASSLGIISYEQYF. DNA of the CDR3: TGTGCCAGCAGTCTAGGGATAATCTCCTACGAGCAGTACTTC.

This chain connects TRBV5-6 to TRBJ1-5; 7 nucleotides line up with TRBD1. The CDR3 is 18 residues long. Germline V CDR1 and CDR2: SGHDT, YYEEEE. Trimming at V came to 4 bases and at J to 3 bases, leaving 16 bases not matched to a gene. The CDR3 DNA sequence: TGTGCCAGCAGCCGATTAGTTGACAGGGAGTGGGACAATCAGCCCCAGCATTTT. Its translation: CASSRLVDREWDNQPQHF.

A few counts support this clone. The V call is TRBV13, the J call TRBJ1-2; possibly TRBD1 for D (5 bases). Between the trimmed V and J ends, which lost 3 bases and 5 bases, there was a span of 19 bases. There are 16 residues in the CDR3. CDR1 is PRHDT and CDR2 is FYEKMQ in the germline V gene (reference sequence). The CDR3 region has the DNA TGTGCCAGCAGCTTCGCCCGGGACGACGGGCAGTATGGCTACACCTTC. It translates to CASSFARDDGQYGYTF.

In DNA form, the CDR3 reads TGTGCCAGCAGCGGTAGGAGGAGCGCGAACACCGGGGAGCTGTTTTTT. Translating it yields CASSGRRSANTGELFF. The chain couples TRBV5-6 to TRBJ2-2; D may be TRBD2 (5 bases). CDR3 size: 16 residues. The germline V and J ends were trimmed by 4 bases and 0 bases, with 13 bases remaining between them. The germline V gene encodes CDR1 SGHDT and CDR2 YYEEEE.

The chain has TRBV6-5 and TRBJ2-3; tentatively, D is TRBD1 or TRBD2 (6 bases each). Germline CDR1 and CDR2: MNHEY and SVGAGI. This CDR3 has 14 amino acids. The germline V and J ends were trimmed by 0 bases and 4 bases, with 8 bases remaining between them. CDR3 in amino acids: CASSYSRGADTQYF. The CDR3 nucleotides read TGTGCCAGCAGTTACTCGAGGGGGGCAGATACGCAGTATTTT.

This chain links TRBV14 with TRBJ2-7; D gene uncertain. Germline V gives CDR1 SGHDN, CDR2 FVKESK. This CDR3 contains 14 residues. V lost 5 bases to trimming and J lost 0 bases, with 11 bases between them. For the CDR3, the DNA is TGTGCCAGCAGCTACCCAGGCCTCTCCTACGAGCAGTACTTC. Its translation is CASSYPGLSYEQYF.

The V and J genes are TRBV5-4 and TRBJ2-7; tentatively, D is TRBD1 (6 bases). Germline CDR1 and CDR2: SGHNT and YYREEE (reference sequence). This CDR3 is built from 15 residues. V gave up 4 bases and J gave up 2 bases, with 16 bases separating them. The CDR3 DNA reads as TGTGCCAGCAGCGAAAAGACAGGTGCCCCCTACGAGCAGTACTTC. Encoded protein: CASSEKTGAPYEQYF.

The chain links TRBV5-1 to TRBJ2-1; tentatively, D is TRBD1 or TRBD2 (6 bases each). Germline V gene sequence: CDR1 SGHRS, CDR2 YFSETQ. V shed 2 bases and J shed 5 bases, with 8 bases lying between them. The CDR3 sequence is 13 residues long. CDR3 residues: CASSFGGHNEQFF. CDR3 DNA: TGCGCCAGCAGCTTCGGGGGCCACAATGAGCAGTTCTTC.

This chain uses TRBV28 with TRBJ1-2, with TRBD1 matching 8 bases. V was clipped by 2 bases and J by 4 bases; unmatched bases: 12. CDR3 length equals 17 residues. Germline V lookup: CDR1 MDHEN, CDR2 SYDVKM. The CDR3 is CASSLGGGQALGYGYTF. DNA for the CDR3: TGTGCCAGCAGTTTAGGGGGGGGACAGGCGCTGGGCTATGGCTACACCTTC.

V is TRBV29-1 and J is TRBJ1-3; TRBD1 might be the D (5 bases). The germline V gene has CDR1 SQVTM and CDR2 ANQGSEA. With 3 bases removed from V and 1 base from J, the gap between germline ends came to 13 bases. The CDR3 contains 15 residues. This chain's CDR3 is CSVDALGGSGNTIYF. The CDR3 DNA is TGCAGCGTTGATGCGTTGGGGGGTTCTGGAAACACCATATATTTT.

Turning to this clone: Other DNA sequences in this specimen translate into the identical CDR3. This rearrangement joins TRBV5-1 to TRBJ2-5; TRBD1 agrees at 7 bases. The length of the CDR3 is 14 residues. In germline, CDR1 is SGHRS, CDR2 YFSETQ. V shed 0 bases, J shed 5 bases, and the junction held 4 bases outside the gene matches. CDR3 coding DNA: TGCGCCAGCAGCTTGGAGGGGGCAGGGGAGACCCAGTACTTC. Its translation: CASSLEGAGETQYF.

The CDR3 is CASTLDRFEETQYF. The CDR3 nucleotides read TGCGCCAGCACTCTCGACAGATTCGAAGAGACCCAGTACTTC. This sequence joins TRBV5-1 and TRBJ2-5, with D maybe TRBD1 (5 bases). Trimming shortened V by 6 bases and J by 3 bases, and 15 bases separated the two germline ends. The CDR3 length is 14 residues. The V gene's germline CDR1 is SGHRS and CDR2 YFSETQ.

V is TRBV28 and J is TRBJ1-1; tentative D call: TRBD1 (6 bases). The CDR3 has 14 amino acids. V lost 7 bases to trimming and J lost 4 bases, with 16 bases between them. Germline V gene data show CDR1 as MDHEN and CDR2 as SYDVKM. CDR3 protein: CASTQIGQPTEAFF. CDR3 nucleotides: TGTGCCAGCACCCAAATTGGACAGCCCACTGAAGCTTTCTTT.

The chain couples TRBV5-6 to TRBJ2-5; the D gene is possibly TRBD2 (5 bases). The CDR3 spans 13 residues. Trimming took off 4 bases at V and 5 bases at J, with 12 bases between the two ends. The V gene's germline CDR1 is SGHDT and CDR2 YYEEEE. The CDR3 region has the DNA TGTGCCAGCAGCCCGGGATTTGAGGAGACCCAGTACTTC. As protein: CASSPGFEETQYF.

The genes are TRBV6-6 and TRBJ1-1; D is unresolved. Germline V gives CDR1 MNHNY, CDR2 SVGAGI (reference sequence). The CDR3 is 13 amino acids. V lost 7 bases to trimming and J lost 8 bases, with 17 bases between them. CDR3 coding DNA: TGTGCCAGCACCCCGGCGGCGACGGGAGAAGCTTTCTTT. Protein: CASTPAATGEAFF.

The genes are TRBV7-9 and TRBJ1-1; 9 bases align to TRBD1. There are 15 residues in the CDR3. Germline CDR1 reads SEHNR; CDR2 reads FQNEAQ (reference sequence). V dropped 5 bases and J dropped 0; count of bases not matched to a gene: 4. The chain's CDR3 is CASSARTGVNTEAFF. In nucleotides, the CDR3 is TGTGCCAGCAGCGCTCGGACAGGGGTGAACACTGAAGCTTTCTTT.

The V and J genes are TRBV6-5 and TRBJ2-7; tentative D call: TRBD1 (7 bases). V dropped 4 bases and J dropped 7 bases, with 14 bases sitting between them. The CDR3 length is 13 residues. Germline CDR1 reads MNHEY; CDR2 reads SVGAGI. This CDR3 reads CASSSGGRREQYF. In DNA form, the CDR3 reads TGTGCCAGCAGTTCAGGGGGGAGGAGGGAGCAGTACTTC.